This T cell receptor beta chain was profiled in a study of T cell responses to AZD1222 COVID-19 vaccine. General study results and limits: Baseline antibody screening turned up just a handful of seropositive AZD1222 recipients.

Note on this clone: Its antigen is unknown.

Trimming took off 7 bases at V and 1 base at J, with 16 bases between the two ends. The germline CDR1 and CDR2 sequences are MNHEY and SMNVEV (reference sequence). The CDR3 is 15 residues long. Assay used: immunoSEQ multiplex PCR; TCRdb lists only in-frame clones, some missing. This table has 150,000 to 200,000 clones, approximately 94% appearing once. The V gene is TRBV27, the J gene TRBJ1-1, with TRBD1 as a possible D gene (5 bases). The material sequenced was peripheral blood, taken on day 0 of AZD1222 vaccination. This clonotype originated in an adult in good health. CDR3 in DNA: TGTGCCAGCACTTCCGGGGGACGGAGGAACACTGAAGCTTTCTTT. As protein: CASTSGGRRNTEAFF.